Listed below are T cell receptor beta chains from one sample, sequenced in a study of cytomegalovirus exposure and HLA in healthy donors. Here immunoSEQ multiplex PCR was the method, and the copy in TCRdb shows in-frame clones only, minus some. This sample has around 120,000 clones, with 70% to 85% found just once. The sample was PBMCs. Receptors were obtained from a boy aged 5-17 years in good health and CMV-seronegative. The CDR3 runs from the conserved cysteine through the conserved F or W. D genes are given only for firm matches. Clone size is given for some rows only: seen once, a few or many times, or a class if the clone is expanded.

cdr3_aa cdr3_nt d_call v_call clone_size j_call
CASSQGVPGQQTYEQYF TGCGCCAGCAGCCAAGGGGTGCCGGGACAGCAGACCTACGAGCAGTACTTC TRBD1 TRBV4-1 . TRBJ2-7
CASSKLMAGAYEQYF TGTGCCAGTAGTAAGCTTATGGCGGGAGCCTACGAGCAGTACTTC TRBD2 TRBV19 . TRBJ2-7
CASSPRQGRPEAFF TGTGCCAGCAGCCCTAGACAGGGAAGGCCTGAAGCTTTCTTT TRBD1 TRBV5-4 few TRBJ1-1
CASSNPGLAGALGYEQFF TGTGCCAGTAGTAATCCGGGACTAGCGGGAGCTTTGGGATATGAGCAGTTCTTC TRBD2 TRBV19 once TRBJ2-1
CASSLVSGTTYEQYF TGTGCCAGCAGCTTAGTTAGCGGGACTACCTACGAGCAGTACTTC TRBD2 TRBV7-8 few TRBJ2-7
CASGASGHTGELFF TGTGCCAGCGGGGCTAGCGGACACACCGGGGAGCTGTTTTTT TRBD2 TRBV27 few TRBJ2-2
CAWSVIGEEYEQYF TGTGCCTGGAGTGTAATCGGGGAGGAGTACGAGCAGTACTTC . TRBV30 . TRBJ2-7
CASSGGQALNTEAFF TGTGCCAGCAGCGGCGGACAGGCGCTAAACACTGAAGCTTTCTTT TRBD1 TRBV6-5 . TRBJ1-1
CASSRARTSGTDTQYF TGTGCCAGCAGCCGCGCCCGGACTAGCGGCACAGATACGCAGTATTTT TRBD2 TRBV5-4 . TRBJ2-3
CAWNRDFNEKLFF TGTGCCTGGAACCGGGACTTTAATGAAAAACTGTTTTTT . TRBV30 . TRBJ1-4
CASSLPSGRAYNEQFF TGCGCCAGCAGCTTGCCCAGCGGGAGGGCCTACAATGAGCAGTTCTTC TRBD2 TRBV5-1 . TRBJ2-1
CASSYQGIPQPQHF TGTGCCAGCAGTTACCAGGGGATACCTCAGCCCCAGCATTTT . TRBV2 . TRBJ1-5
CASRSGLAGNTGELFF TGTGCCAGCAGATCCGGACTAGCGGGAAACACCGGGGAGCTGTTTTTT TRBD2 TRBV7-9 . TRBJ2-2
CASTVAGALYEQYF TGTGCCAGTACCGTAGCGGGTGCCCTCTACGAGCAGTACTTC TRBD2 TRBV6-1 . TRBJ2-7
CASSQDDRGIGELFF TGCGCCAGCAGCCAAGATGATAGAGGGATCGGGGAGCTGTTTTTT . TRBV4-3 . TRBJ2-2
CASSSPAEVQYF TGTGCCAGCAGTAGCCCCGCGGAGGTGCAGTACTTC . TRBV27 . TRBJ2-7
CASSLDRGPPEAFF TGTGCCAGCAGCTTGGACAGGGGCCCCCCTGAAGCTTTCTTT TRBD1 TRBV5-6 . TRBJ1-1
CVRSRGTRDRGKEQFF TGTGTCAGAAGCCGGGGGACGCGGGACAGGGGGAAAGAGCAGTTCTTC . TRBV7-5 . TRBJ2-1
CASSSTTGRETQYF TGCGCCAGCAGCTCTACGACAGGGAGGGAGACCCAGTACTTC . TRBV5-1 . TRBJ2-5
CASSLVGTGPPRANEKLFF TGTGCCAGCAGCTTAGTTGGGACAGGGCCCCCTAGGGCTAATGAAAAACTGTTTTTT TRBD1 TRBV7-8 few TRBJ1-4
CASSLAGGVTDTQYF TGTGCCAGCAGCTTAGCGGGAGGAGTCACAGATACGCAGTATTTT TRBD2 TRBV5-4 . TRBJ2-3
CASSRSRSGNNEQFF TGTGCCAGCAGCCGATCCCGTAGCGGAAACAATGAGCAGTTCTTC . TRBV16 . TRBJ2-1
CASSPPPRPGLRRDTQYF TGTGCCAGCAGCCCTCCTCCAAGACCGGGACTAAGAAGAGATACGCAGTATTTT TRBD2 TRBV7-9 . TRBJ2-3
CASSGTPNTEAFF TGCGCCAGCAGCGGGACACCGAACACTGAAGCTTTCTTT . TRBV5-1 . TRBJ1-1
CASSYRQGGPNVLTF TGTGCCAGCAGTTACCGGCAGGGGGGTCCCAACGTCCTGACTTTC . TRBV6-5 once TRBJ2-6
CASSVQAGVTTGELFF TGTGCCAGCAGTGTCCAAGCGGGAGTAACCACCGGGGAGCTGTTTTTT TRBD2 TRBV2 . TRBJ2-2
CASSYSTSGNNEQFF TGTGCCAGCAGTTACTCGACTAGCGGCAACAATGAGCAGTTCTTC TRBD2 TRBV6-5 . TRBJ2-1
CASSLLSGRDTQYF TGTGCCAGCAGTTTGCTTAGCGGGAGAGATACGCAGTATTTT TRBD2 TRBV27 . TRBJ2-3
CASSLQANTEAFF TGTGCCAGCAGCTTACAGGCGAACACTGAAGCTTTCTTT . TRBV7-9 . TRBJ1-1
CASSPGGGSLTDTQYF TGCGCCAGCAGCCCCGGGGGCGGGAGCCTAACAGATACGCAGTATTTT . TRBV5-1 . TRBJ2-3
CASSATAVNEKLFF TGTGCCAGCAGTGCTACAGCGGTGAATGAAAAACTGTTTTTT . TRBV28 . TRBJ1-4
CASSLEPRLAGGGAKNIQYF TGCGCCAGCAGCTTGGAACCGAGACTAGCGGGAGGTGGAGCCAAAAACATTCAGTACTTC TRBD2 TRBV5-1 . TRBJ2-4
CASSLVGQGPRGEAFF TGTGCCAGCAGCCTCGTGGGACAGGGGCCTCGGGGGGAAGCTTTCTTT TRBD1 TRBV7-9 . TRBJ1-1
CASAGLGEQYF TGTGCCAGCGCAGGGTTGGGGGAGCAGTACTTC . TRBV5-6 . TRBJ2-7
CASSFDLADTQYF TGTGCCAGCAGCTTCGACTTAGCAGATACGCAGTATTTT . TRBV7-9 . TRBJ2-3
CASSLRGTGQPQHF TGTGCCAGCAGCTTACGGGGGACCGGTCAGCCCCAGCATTTT . TRBV7-8 . TRBJ1-5
CAWQGTGELFF TGTGCCTGGCAGGGAACCGGGGAGCTGTTTTTT . TRBV30 . TRBJ2-2
CSVLGLGGIQYF TGCAGCGTCCTTGGCTTGGGGGGCATTCAGTACTTC . TRBV29-1 . TRBJ2-4
CASSPGHDAYGANVLTF TGCGCCAGCAGCCCGGGACACGACGCTTATGGGGCCAACGTCCTGACTTTC . TRBV4-3 few TRBJ2-6
CASSQVGVYNEQFF TGTGCCAGCAGCCAGGTCGGGGTCTACAATGAGCAGTTCTTC . TRBV4-2 . TRBJ2-1